The 13 T cell receptor beta chains presented below share a single source sample, sequenced in a study of cytomegalovirus exposure and HLA in healthy donors. The PCR used 60 Vbeta and 13 Jbeta primers. Generated by immunoSEQ multiplex PCR, the TCRdb table keeps only in-frame clones and is missing some. The table includes about 120,000 clones, around 10% detected once. Sequencing was performed on PBMCs. All receptors come from a young man in good health and CMV-seronegative.

This clone was seen a few times. The V call is TRBV25-1, the J call TRBJ2-3; no clear D. Trimming pared 0 bases from V and 0 bases from J, leaving 13 bases between. Germline V gene sequence: CDR1 MGHDK, CDR2 SYGVNS. The CDR3 runs to 17 residues. In DNA, the CDR3 is TGTGCCAGCAGTGAATATCGCGGCAAACCGAGCACAGATACGCAGTATTTT. Translation gives CASSEYRGKPSTDTQYF. The whole variable domain, filled in from reference TRBV25-1 and TRBJ2-3, reads EADIYQTPRYLVIGTGKKITLECSQTMGHDKMYWYQQDPGMELHLIHYSYGVNSTEKGDLSSESTVSRIRTEHFPLTLESARPSHTSQYLCASSEYRGKPSTDTQYFGPGTRLTVL.

The chain couples TRBV10-3 to TRBJ2-7, with D possibly being TRBD2 (5 bases). V was trimmed by 5 bases and J by 3 bases, leaving 8 bases between them. This CDR3 has 12 amino acids. Germline V CDR1 and CDR2: ENHRY, SYGVKD. CDR3 residues: CAISPGNYEQYF. Here the CDR3 DNA reads TGTGCCATCAGTCCCGGGAACTACGAGCAGTACTTC.

This rearrangement joins TRBV2 to TRBJ2-1, with D possibly being TRBD1 (6 bases). Trimming cost V 6 bases and J 4 bases, with 10 bases left between them. The CDR3 is 13 residues long. The germline V gene encodes CDR1 SNHLY and CDR2 FYNNEI. DNA for the CDR3: TGTGCCAGCAGGGACAGAGAATACAATGAGCAGTTCTTC. The encoded protein is CASRDREYNEQFF.

The table lists this clone with a few counts. This chain joins TRBV6-5 and TRBJ2-7; TRBD2 is a possible D gene (6 bases). V was shortened by 0 bases and J by 7 bases, with 13 bases between the two germline ends. This CDR3 comprises 14 residues. The V gene's germline CDR1 is MNHEY and CDR2 SVGAGI. CDR3 DNA: TGTGCCAGCAGTTACTCGGAGGGGCCGGGTGAGCAGTACTTC. Translated: CASSYSEGPGEQYF.

This chain links TRBV30 with TRBJ2-2; D uncertain. The ends were cut back, 4 bases at V and 6 bases at J, with 9 bases in the middle. Germline CDR1 is GTSNPN and CDR2 is SVGIG (reference sequence). This CDR3 is built from 12 residues. CDR3 protein: CAWTDGPGELFF. In DNA, the CDR3 is TGTGCCTGGACAGATGGTCCCGGGGAGCTGTTTTTT.

This clone has only a few counts. This chain uses TRBV6-5 with TRBJ2-1; D remains unclear. Trimming left V 2 bases short and J 0 bases short, with 11 bases between. The CDR3 runs 16 residues. CDR1 and CDR2 from the germline V gene are MNHEY and SVGAGI. CDR3 nucleotides: TGTGCCAGCAGTTACGCCGCCAAGAGCTCCTACAATGAGCAGTTCTTC. This codes for CASSYAAKSSYNEQFF.

The chain has TRBV4-1 and TRBJ2-3; D call uncertain. The germline gives CDR1 MGHRA, CDR2 YSYEKL. This CDR3 is 14 amino acids long. Trimming stripped 3 bases from V and 4 bases from J, with 11 bases between. The CDR3 sequence is CASSQSGKADTQYF. The CDR3 DNA is TGCGCCAGCAGCCAGTCGGGTAAGGCAGATACGCAGTATTTT.

The chain employs TRBV19 and TRBJ2-7, with TRBD1 matching over 11 bases. Per the germline V gene, CDR1 is LNHDA and CDR2 is SQIVND (reference sequence). The junction had 1 base not matched to a gene; V was cut back by 3 bases and J by 6 bases. The CDR3 is made up of 13 amino acids. The CDR3 DNA reads as TGTGCCAGTAGTATGGGGACAGGGGGCGAGCAGTACTTC. Translating it yields CASSMGTGGEQYF.

This clone occurred a few times. Distinct nucleotide sequences in the sample also encode this CDR3. This chain links TRBV12-5 with TRBJ2-1; no firm D call. V was clipped by 4 bases and J by 1 base, with 11 bases between them. The CDR3 runs 15 residues. From germline, CDR1 is LGHNT and CDR2 FRNRAP. DNA of the CDR3: TGTGCTAGTGGTTCAGGAAGCAGTTCCTACAATGAGCAGTTCTTC. Translation: CASGSGSSSYNEQFF.

This clone appeared a few times. V gene TRBV7-2 combines with J gene TRBJ1-4, with TRBD1 matching 7 bases. The junction had 10 bases not matched to a gene; V was cut back by 0 bases and J by 6 bases. The CDR3 totals 17 residues. CDR1 and CDR2 (germline): SGHTA, FQGNSA. DNA of the CDR3: TGTGCCAGCAGCTTAGCGCGTCTGACAGGGTCCGATGAAAAACTGTTTTTT. It yields the protein CASSLARLTGSDEKLFF.

This clone was observed a few times. This chain uses TRBV11-2 with TRBJ1-4; 8 bases match TRBD1. The CDR3 spans 14 residues. V was clipped by 5 bases and J by 1 base; unmatched bases: 0. Germline V gene sequence: CDR1 SGHAT, CDR2 FQNNGV. In DNA, the CDR3 is TGTGCCAGCAGCGACAGGGGAACTAATGAAAAACTGTTTTTT. This sequence encodes CASSDRGTNEKLFF.

This clone came up a few times. The chain joins TRBV5-1 to TRBJ2-5; no definite D call. Per the germline V gene, CDR1 is SGHRS and CDR2 is YFSETQ. V lost 2 bases to trimming and J lost 2 bases, with 7 bases between them. CDR3 length: 13 residues. CDR3: CASSLQIQETQYF. The CDR3 region has the DNA TGCGCCAGCAGCTTACAGATACAAGAGACCCAGTACTTC.

This clone was counted only a few times. The rearrangement uses TRBV27 and TRBJ1-2, with unresolved D. The CDR3 totals 14 residues. Trimming removed 4 bases at V and 2 bases at J, with 11 bases between. Per germline, CDR1 MNHEY and CDR2 SMNVEV (reference sequence). CDR3 sequence (DNA): TGTGCCAGCAGTTGGGAGGGAGGCAACTATGGCTACACCTTC. Its protein is CASSWEGGNYGYTF.